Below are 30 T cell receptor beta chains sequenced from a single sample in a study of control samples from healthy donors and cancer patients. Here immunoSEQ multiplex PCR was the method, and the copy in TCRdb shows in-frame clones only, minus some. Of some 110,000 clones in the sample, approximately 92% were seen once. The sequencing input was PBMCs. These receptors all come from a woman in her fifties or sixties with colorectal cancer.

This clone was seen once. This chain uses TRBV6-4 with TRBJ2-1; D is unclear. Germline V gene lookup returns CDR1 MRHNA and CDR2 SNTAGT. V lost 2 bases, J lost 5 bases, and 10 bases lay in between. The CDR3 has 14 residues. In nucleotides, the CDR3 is TGTGCCAGCAGTGACAGATGGCAGGACAATGAGCAGTTCTTC. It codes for CASSDRWQDNEQFF.

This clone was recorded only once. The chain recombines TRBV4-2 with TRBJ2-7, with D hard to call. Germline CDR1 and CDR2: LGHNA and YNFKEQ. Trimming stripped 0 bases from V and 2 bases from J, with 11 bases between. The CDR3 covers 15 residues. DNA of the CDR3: TGTGCCAGCAGCCAAGAGTTGGTGAGTACCTACGAGCAGTACTTC. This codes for CASSQELVSTYEQYF.

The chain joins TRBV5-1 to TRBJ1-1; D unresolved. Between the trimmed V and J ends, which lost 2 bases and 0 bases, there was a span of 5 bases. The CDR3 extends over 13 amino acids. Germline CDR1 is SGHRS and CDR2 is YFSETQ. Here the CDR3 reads CASSFTVNTEAFF. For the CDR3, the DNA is TGCGCCAGCAGCTTTACGGTGAACACTGAAGCTTTCTTT.

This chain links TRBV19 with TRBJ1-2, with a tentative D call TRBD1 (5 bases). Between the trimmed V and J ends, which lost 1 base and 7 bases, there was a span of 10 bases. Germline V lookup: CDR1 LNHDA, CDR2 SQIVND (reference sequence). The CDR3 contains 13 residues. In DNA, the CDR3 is TGTGCCAGTAGTATAGGAAGGGACGGTGGCTACACCTTC. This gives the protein CASSIGRDGGYTF. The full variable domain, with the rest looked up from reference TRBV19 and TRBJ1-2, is DGGITQSPKYLFRKEGQNVTLSCEQNLNHDAMYWYRQDPGQGLRLIYYSQIVNDFQKGDIAEGYSVSREKKESFPLTVTSAQKNPTAFYLCASSIGRDGGYTFGSGTRLTVV.

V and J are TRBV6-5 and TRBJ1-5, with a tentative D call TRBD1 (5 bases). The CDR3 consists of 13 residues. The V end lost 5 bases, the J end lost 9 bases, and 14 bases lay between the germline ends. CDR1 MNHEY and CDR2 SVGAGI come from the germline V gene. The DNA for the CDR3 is TGTGCCAGCAGTCCAAATGGCGACAGGCCCCAGCATTTT. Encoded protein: CASSPNGDRPQHF.

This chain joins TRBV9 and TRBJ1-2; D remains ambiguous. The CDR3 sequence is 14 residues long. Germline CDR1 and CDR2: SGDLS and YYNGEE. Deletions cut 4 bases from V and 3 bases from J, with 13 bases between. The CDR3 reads CASSLNQADYGYTF. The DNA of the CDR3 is TGTGCCAGCAGCCTAAACCAGGCGGACTATGGCTACACCTTC.

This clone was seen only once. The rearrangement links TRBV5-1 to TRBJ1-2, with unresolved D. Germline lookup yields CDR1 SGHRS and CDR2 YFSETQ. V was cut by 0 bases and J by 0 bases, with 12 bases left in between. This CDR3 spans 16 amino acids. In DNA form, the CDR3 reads TGCGCCAGCAGCTTGGAGGGCCGGGGATCTAACTATGGCTACACCTTC. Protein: CASSLEGRGSNYGYTF. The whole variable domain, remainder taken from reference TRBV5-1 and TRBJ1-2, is KAGVTQTPRYLIKTRGQQVTLSCSPISGHRSVSWYQQTPGQGLQFLFEYFSETQRNKGNFPGRFSGRQFSNSRSEMNVSTLELGDSALYLCASSLEGRGSNYGYTFGSGTRLTVV.

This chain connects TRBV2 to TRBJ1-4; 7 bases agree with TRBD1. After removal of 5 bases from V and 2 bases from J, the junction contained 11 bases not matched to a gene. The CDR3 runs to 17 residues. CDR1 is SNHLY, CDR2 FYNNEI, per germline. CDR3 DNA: TGTGCCAGCAGTTGGGATAGACAGGGTCTCACTAATGAAAAACTGTTTTTT. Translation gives CASSWDRQGLTNEKLFF.

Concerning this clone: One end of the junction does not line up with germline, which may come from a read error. DNA of the CDR3: TGTACCAGCAGCCGTACGGGACAGGGCTCCTACGAGCAGTACTTC. As protein: CTSSRTGQGSYEQYF. The chain carries TRBV7-8 and TRBJ2-7; the match to TRBD1 covers 9 bases. There are 15 residues in the CDR3. Per the germline V gene, CDR1 is SGHVS and CDR2 is FQNEAQ. The whole variable domain, filled in from reference TRBV7-8 and TRBJ2-7, reads GAGVSQSPRYKVAKRGQDVALRCDPISGHVSLFWYQQALGQGPEFLTYFQNEAQLDKSGLPSDRFFAERPEGSVSTLKIQRTQQEDSAVYLCTSSRTGQGSYEQYFGPGTRLTVT.

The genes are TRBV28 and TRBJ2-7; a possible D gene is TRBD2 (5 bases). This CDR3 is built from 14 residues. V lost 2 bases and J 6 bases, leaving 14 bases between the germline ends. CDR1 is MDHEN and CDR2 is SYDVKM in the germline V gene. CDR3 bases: TGTGCCAGCAGTTTAGCGATTCTTCGGGGCGAGCAGTACTTC. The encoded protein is CASSLAILRGEQYF. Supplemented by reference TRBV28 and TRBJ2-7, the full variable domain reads DVKVTQSSRYLVKRTGEKVFLECVQDMDHENMFWYRQDPGLGLRLIYFSYDVKMKEKGDIPEGYSVSREKKERFSLILESASTNQTSMYLCASSLAILRGEQYFGPGTRLTVT.

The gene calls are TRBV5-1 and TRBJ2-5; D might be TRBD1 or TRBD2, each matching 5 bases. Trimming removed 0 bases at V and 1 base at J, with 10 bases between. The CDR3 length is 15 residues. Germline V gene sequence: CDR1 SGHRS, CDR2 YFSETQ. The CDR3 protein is CASSLVGAIQETQYF. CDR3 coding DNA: TGCGCCAGCAGCTTGGTCGGGGCGATCCAAGAGACCCAGTACTTC.

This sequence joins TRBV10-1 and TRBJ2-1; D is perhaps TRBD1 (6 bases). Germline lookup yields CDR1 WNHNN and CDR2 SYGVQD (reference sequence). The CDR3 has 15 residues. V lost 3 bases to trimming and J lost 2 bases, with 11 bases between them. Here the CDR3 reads CASSDPRGAYNEQFF. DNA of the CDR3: TGCGCCAGCAGTGACCCCAGGGGAGCCTACAATGAGCAGTTCTTC.

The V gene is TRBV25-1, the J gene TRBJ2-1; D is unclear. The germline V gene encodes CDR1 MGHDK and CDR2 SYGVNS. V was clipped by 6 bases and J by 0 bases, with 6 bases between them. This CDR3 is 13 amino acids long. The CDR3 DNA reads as TGTGCCAGCAGGGGAAGCTCCTACAATGAGCAGTTCTTC. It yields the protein CASRGSSYNEQFF.

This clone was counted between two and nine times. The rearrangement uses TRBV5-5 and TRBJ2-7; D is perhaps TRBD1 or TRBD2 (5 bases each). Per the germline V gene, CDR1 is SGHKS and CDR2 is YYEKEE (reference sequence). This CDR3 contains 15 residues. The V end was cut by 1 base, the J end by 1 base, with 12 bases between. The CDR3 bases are TGTGCCAGCAGCTTGCTGGGGGACCCTTCCTACGAGCAGTACTTC. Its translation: CASSLLGDPSYEQYF.

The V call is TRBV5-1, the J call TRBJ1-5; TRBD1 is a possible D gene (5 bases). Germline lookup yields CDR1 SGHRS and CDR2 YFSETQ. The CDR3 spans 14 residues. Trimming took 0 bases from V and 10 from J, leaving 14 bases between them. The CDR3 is CASSLGQGNFPQHF. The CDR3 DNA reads TGCGCCAGCAGCTTGGGGCAGGGTAATTTTCCCCAGCATTTT.

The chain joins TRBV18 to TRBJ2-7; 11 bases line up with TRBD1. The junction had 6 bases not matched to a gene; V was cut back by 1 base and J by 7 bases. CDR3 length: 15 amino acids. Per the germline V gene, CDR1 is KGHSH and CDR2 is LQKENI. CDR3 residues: CASSPRGQGAGEQYF. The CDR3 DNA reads TGTGCCAGCTCACCACGCGGACAGGGGGCGGGTGAGCAGTACTTC.

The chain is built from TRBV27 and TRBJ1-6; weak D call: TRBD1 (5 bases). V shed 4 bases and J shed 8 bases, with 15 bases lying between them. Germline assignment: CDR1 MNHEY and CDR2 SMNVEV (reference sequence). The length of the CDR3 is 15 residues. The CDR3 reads CASSSPGTGHSPLHF. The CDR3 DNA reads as TGTGCCAGCAGTTCCCCCGGGACCGGCCATTCACCCCTCCACTTT.

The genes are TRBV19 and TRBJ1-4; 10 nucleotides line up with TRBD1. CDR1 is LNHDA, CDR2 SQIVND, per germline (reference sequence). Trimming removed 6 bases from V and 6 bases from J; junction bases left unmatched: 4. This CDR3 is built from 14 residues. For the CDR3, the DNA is TGTGCCAGTAGGGCCGGGACAGGGGATGAAAAACTGTTTTTT. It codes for CASRAGTGDEKLFF.

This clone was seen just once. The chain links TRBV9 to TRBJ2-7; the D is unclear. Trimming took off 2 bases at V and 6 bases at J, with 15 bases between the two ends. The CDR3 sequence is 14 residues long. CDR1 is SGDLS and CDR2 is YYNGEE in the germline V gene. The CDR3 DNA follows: TGTGCCAGCAGCGTTACGTCGTCGGGTGCCGAGCAGTACTTC. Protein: CASSVTSSGAEQYF.

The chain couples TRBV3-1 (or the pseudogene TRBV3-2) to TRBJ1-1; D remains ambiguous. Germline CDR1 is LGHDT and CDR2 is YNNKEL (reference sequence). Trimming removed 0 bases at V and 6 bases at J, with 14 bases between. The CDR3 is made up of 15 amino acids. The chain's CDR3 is CASSQDLLTYAEAFF. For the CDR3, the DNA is TGTGCCAGCAGCCAAGATCTTTTGACGTACGCTGAAGCTTTCTTT.

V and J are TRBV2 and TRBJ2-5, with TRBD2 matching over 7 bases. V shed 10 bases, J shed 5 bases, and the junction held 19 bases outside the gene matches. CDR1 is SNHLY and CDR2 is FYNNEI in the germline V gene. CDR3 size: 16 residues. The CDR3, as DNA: TGTGCCACAACGGGCTATGCGGGAGAGGAAGGGGAGACCCAGTACTTC. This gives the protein CATTGYAGEEGETQYF.

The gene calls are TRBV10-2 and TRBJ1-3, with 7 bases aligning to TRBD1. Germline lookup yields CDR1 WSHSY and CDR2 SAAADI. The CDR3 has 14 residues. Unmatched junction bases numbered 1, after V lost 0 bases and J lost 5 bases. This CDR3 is CASSESGGRNTIYF. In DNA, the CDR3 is TGCGCCAGCAGTGAGTCAGGGGGCAGAAACACCATATATTTT.

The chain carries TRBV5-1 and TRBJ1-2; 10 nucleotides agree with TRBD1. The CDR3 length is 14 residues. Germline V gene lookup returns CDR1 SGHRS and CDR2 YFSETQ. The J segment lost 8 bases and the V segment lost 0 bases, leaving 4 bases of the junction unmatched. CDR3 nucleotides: TGCGCCAGCAGCTTGGATGTGACAGGGGGCGGCTACACCTTC. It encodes CASSLDVTGGGYTF.

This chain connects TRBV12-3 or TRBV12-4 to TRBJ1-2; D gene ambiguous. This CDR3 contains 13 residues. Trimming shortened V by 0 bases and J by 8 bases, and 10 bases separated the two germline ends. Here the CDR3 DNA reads TGTGCCAGCAGTTTAGCAAGGGAGGTAGGCTACACCTTC. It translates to CASSLAREVGYTF.

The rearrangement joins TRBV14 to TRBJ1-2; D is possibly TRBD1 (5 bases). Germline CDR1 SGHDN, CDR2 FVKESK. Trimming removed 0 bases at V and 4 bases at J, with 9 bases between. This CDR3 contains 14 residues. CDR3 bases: TGTGCCAGCAGCCAAGATTGGCAGGGCTATGGCTACACCTTC. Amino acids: CASSQDWQGYGYTF.

CDR3 amino acids: CASVREEISYNEQFF. CDR3 bases: TGTGCCAGCGTCCGTGAGGAAATCTCCTACAATGAGCAGTTCTTC. The J gene is TRBJ2-1, the V gene TRBV5-5; D remains unclear. The CDR3 contains 15 residues. V was trimmed by 7 bases and J by 0 bases, leaving 14 bases between them. The germline gives CDR1 SGHKS, CDR2 YYEKEE (reference sequence).

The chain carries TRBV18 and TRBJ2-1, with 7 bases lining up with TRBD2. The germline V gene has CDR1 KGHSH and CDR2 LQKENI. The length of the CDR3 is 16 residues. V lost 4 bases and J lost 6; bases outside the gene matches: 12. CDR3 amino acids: CASSLLPASGANEQFF. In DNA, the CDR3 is TGTGCCAGCTCACTACTCCCGGCTAGCGGAGCCAATGAGCAGTTCTTC.

DNA for the CDR3: TGTGCCAGTAGTCGGAACAGGGCGAATCAGCCCCAGCATTTT. Translated, it gives CASSRNRANQPQHF. This rearrangement joins TRBV19 to TRBJ1-5; perhaps TRBD1 as D (6 bases). V dropped 5 bases and J dropped 4 bases, with 12 bases sitting between them. This CDR3 has 14 residues. The germline V gene has CDR1 LNHDA and CDR2 SQIVND (reference sequence).

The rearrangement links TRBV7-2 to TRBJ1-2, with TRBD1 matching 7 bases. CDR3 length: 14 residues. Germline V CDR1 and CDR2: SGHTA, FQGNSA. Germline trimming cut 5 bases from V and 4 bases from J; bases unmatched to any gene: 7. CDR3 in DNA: TGTGCCAGCAGCAGGTCGGGACAGATCTATGGCTACACCTTC. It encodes CASSRSGQIYGYTF.

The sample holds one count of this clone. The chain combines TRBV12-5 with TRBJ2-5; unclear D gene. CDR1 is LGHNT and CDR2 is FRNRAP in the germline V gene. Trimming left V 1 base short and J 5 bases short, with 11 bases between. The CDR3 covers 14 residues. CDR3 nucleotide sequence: TGTGCTAGTGGTTTGGGAGCCCCCTTGGAGACCCAGTACTTC. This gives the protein CASGLGAPLETQYF. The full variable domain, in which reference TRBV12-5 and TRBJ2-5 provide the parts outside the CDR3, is DARVTQTPRHKVTEMGQEVTMRCQPILGHNTVFWYRQTMMQGLELLAYFRNRAPLDDSGMPKDRFSAEMPDATLATLKIQPSEPRDSAVYFCASGLGAPLETQYFGPGTRLLVL.